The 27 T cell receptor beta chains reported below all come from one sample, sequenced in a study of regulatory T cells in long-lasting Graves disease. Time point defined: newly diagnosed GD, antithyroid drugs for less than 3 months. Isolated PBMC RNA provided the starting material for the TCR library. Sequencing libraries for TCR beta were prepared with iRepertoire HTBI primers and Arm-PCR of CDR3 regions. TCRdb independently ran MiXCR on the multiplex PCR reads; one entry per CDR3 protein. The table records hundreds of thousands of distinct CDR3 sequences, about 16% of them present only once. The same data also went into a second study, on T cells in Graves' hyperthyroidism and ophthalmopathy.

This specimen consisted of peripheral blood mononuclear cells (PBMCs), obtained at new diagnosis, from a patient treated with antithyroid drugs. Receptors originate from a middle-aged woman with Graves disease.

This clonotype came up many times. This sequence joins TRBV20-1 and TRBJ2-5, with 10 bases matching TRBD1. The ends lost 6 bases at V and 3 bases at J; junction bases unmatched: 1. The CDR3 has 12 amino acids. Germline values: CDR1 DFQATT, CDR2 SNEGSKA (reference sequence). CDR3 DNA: TGCAGTGCGGGGACAGGGGAAGAGACCCAGTACTTC. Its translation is CSAGTGEETQYF.

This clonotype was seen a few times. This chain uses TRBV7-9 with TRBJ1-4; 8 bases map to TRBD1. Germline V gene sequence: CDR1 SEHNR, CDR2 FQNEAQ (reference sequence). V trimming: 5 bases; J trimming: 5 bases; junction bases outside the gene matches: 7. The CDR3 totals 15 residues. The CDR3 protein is CASSLTGADNEKLFF. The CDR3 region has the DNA TGTGCCAGCAGCCTGACAGGGGCTGACAATGAAAAACTGTTTTTT.

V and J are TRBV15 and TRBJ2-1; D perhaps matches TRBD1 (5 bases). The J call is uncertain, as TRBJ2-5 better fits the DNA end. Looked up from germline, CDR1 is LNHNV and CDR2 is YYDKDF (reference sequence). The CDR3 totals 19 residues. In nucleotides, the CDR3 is TGTGCCACCAGCAGAGATGGGGCCCAGTGGCCGACTGGGTCGGAGACCCAGTACTTC. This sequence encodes CATSRDGAQWPTGSETQYF.

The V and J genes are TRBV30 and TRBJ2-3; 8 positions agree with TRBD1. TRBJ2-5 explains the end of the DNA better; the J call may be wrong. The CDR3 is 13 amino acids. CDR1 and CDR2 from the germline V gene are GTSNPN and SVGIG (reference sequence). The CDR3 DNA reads TGTGCCTTCCGGACAGGGAGGCCAGAGACCCAGTACTTC. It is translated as CAFRTGRPETQYF.

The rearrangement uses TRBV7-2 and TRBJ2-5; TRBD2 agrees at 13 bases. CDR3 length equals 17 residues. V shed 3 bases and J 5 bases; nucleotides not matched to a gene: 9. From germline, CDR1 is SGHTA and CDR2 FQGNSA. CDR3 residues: CASSFTLAGGPWETQYF. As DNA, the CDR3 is TGTGCCAGCAGCTTCACACTAGCGGGGGGGCCTTGGGAGACCCAGTACTTC.

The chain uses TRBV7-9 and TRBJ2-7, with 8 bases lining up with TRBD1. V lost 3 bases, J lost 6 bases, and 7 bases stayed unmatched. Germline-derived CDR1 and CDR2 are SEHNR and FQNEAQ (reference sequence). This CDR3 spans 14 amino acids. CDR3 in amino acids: CASSFDQGAGEQYF. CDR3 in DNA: TGTGCCAGCAGCTTCGATCAGGGGGCCGGCGAGCAGTACTTC. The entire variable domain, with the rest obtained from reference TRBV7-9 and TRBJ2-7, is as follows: DTGVSQNPRHKITKRGQNVTFRCDPISEHNRLYWYRQTLGQGPEFLTYFQNEAQLEKSRLLSDRFSAERPKGSFSTLEIQRTEQGDSAMYLCASSFDQGAGEQYFGPGTRLTVT.

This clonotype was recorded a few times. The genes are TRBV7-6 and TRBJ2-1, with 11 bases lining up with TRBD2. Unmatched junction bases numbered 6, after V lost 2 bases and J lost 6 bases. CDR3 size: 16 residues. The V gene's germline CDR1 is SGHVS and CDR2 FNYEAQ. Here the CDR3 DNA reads TGTGCCAGCAGCTTACGTCCGGGACTAGCGGCCAATGAGCAGTTCTTC. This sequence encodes CASSLRPGLAANEQFF.

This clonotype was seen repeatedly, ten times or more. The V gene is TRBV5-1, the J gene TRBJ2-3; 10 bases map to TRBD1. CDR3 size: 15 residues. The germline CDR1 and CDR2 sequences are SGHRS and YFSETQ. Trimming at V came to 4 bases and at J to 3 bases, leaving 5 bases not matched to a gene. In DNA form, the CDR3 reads TGCGCCAGCAGCCCCTGGGACAGGGGAACAGATACGCAGTATTTT. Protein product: CASSPWDRGTDTQYF.

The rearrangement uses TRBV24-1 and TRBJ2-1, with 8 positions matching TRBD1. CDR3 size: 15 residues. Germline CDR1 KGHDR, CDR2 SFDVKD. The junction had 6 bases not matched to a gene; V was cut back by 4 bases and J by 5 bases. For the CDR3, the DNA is TGTGCCACCAGTGAGGGGGACAGGAAGAACAATGAGCAGTTCTTC. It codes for CATSEGDRKNNEQFF.

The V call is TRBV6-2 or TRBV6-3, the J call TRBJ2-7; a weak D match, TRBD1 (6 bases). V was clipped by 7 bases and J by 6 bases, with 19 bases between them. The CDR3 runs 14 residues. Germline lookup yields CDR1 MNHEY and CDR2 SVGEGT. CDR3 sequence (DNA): TGTGCCAGCATTGACGGGACAACCTTTGGCGAGCAGTACTTC. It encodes CASIDGTTFGEQYF.

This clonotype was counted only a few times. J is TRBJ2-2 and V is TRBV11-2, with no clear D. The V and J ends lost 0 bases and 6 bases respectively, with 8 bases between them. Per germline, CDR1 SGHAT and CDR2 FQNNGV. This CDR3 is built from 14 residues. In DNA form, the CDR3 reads TGTGCCAGCAGCTTAGAGGCAGAAGCCGGGGAGCTGTTTTTT. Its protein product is CASSLEAEAGELFF.

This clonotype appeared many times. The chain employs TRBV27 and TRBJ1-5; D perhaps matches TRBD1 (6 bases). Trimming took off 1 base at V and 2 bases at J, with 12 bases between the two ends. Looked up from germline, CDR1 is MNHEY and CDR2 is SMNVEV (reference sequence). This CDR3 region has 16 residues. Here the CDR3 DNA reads TGTGCCAGCAGTTTATTCCGACAGGCTCGCAATCAGCCCCAGCATTTT. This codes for CASSLFRQARNQPQHF.

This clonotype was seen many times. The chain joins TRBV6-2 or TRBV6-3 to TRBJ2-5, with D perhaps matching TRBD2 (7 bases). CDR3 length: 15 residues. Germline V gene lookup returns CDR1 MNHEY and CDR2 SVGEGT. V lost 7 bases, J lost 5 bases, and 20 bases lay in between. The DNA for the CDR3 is TGTGCCAGCACCTTTAGGGGGGGGGCCCCCGAGACCCAGTACTTC. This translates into CASTFRGGAPETQYF.

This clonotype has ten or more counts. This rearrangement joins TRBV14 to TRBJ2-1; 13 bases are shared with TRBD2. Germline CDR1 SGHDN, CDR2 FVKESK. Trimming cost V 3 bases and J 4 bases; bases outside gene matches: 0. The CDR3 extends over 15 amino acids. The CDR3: CASSQTSGGYNEQFF. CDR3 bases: TGTGCCAGCAGCCAGACTAGCGGGGGGTACAATGAGCAGTTCTTC.

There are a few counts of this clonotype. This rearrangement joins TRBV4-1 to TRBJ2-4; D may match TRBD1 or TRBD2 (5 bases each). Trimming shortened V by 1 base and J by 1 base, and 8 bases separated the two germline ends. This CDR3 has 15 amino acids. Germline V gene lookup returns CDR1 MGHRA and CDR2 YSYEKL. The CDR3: CASSQVGEAKNIQYF. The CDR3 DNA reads TGCGCCAGCAGCCAAGTGGGGGAGGCCAAAAACATTCAGTACTTC.

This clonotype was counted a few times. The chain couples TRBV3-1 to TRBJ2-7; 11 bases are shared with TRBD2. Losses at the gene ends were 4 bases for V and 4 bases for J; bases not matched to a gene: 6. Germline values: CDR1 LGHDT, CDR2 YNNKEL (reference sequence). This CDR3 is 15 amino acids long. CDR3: CASSLTGLAGYEQYF. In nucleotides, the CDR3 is TGTGCCAGCAGCCTAACAGGACTAGCGGGTTACGAGCAGTACTTC.

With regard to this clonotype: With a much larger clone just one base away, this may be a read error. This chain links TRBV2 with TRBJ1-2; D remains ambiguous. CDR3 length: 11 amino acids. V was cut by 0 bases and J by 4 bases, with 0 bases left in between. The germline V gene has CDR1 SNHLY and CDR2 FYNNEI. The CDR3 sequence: CASSEAYGYTF. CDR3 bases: TGTGCCAGCAGTGAAGCCTATGGCTACACCTTC.

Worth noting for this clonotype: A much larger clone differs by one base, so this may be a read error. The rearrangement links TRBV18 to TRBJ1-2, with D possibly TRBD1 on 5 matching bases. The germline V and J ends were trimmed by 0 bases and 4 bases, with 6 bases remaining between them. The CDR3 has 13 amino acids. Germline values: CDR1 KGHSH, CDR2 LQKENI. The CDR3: CASSPPTVYGYTF. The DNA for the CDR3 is TGTGCCAGCTCACCACCGACAGTCTATGGCTACACCTTC.

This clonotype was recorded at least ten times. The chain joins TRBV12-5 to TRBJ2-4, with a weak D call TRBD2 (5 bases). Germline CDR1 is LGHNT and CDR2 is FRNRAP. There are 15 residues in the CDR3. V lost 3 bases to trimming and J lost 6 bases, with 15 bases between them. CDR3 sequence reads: CASGLGRDGRNIQYF. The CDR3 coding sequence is TGTGCTAGTGGTTTAGGTCGGGATGGAAGAAACATTCAGTACTTC.

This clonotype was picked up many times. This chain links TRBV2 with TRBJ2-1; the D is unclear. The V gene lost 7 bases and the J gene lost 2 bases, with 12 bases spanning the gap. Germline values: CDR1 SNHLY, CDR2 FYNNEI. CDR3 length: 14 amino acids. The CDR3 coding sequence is TGTGCCAGCATTAACACTGGCCCCTACAATGAGCAGTTCTTC. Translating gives CASINTGPYNEQFF.

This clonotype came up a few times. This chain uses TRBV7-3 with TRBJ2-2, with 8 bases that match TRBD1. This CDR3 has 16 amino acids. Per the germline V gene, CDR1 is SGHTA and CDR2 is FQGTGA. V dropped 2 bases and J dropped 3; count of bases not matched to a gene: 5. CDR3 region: CASSLGRGRDTGELFF. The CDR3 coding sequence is TGTGCCAGCAGCTTAGGCAGGGGGCGGGACACCGGGGAGCTGTTTTTT.

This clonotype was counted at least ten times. As DNA, the CDR3 is TGCAGCGTTGAGAGACAGGGGAACACTGAAGCTTTCTTT. Amino acid sequence: CSVERQGNTEAFF. V is TRBV29-1 and J is TRBJ1-1, with 7 nucleotides matching TRBD1. Trimming took 3 bases from V and 1 from J; bases not matched to a gene: 2. Germline CDR1 is SQVTM and CDR2 is ANQGSEA. CDR3 length equals 13 residues.

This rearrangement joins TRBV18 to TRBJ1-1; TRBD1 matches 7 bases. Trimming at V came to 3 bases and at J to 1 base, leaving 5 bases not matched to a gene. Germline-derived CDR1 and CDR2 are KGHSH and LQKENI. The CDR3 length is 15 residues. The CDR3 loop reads CASSPGQAKNTEAFF. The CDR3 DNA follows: TGTGCCAGCTCACCCGGACAGGCGAAGAACACTGAAGCTTTCTTT.

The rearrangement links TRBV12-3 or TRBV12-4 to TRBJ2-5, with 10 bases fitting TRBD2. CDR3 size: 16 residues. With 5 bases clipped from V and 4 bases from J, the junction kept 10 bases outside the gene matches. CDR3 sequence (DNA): TGTGCCAGCAGTACCGGGACTAGCGAGGGGCGAGAGACCCAGTACTTC. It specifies CASSTGTSEGRETQYF.

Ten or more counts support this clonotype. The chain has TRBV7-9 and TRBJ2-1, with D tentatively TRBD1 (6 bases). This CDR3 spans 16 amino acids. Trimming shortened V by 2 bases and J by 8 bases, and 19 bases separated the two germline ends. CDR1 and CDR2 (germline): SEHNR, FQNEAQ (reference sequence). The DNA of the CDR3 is TGTGCCAGCAGCTTAATCGACCCAGGGGCTCGGGATGAGCAGTTCTTC. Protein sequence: CASSLIDPGARDEQFF.

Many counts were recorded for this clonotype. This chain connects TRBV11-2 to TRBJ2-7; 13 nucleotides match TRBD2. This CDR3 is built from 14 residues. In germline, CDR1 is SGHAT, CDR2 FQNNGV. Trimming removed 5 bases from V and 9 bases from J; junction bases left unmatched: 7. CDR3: CASSRGLAGHGQYF. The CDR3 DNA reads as TGTGCCAGCAGCCGGGGACTAGCGGGGCACGGGCAGTACTTC.

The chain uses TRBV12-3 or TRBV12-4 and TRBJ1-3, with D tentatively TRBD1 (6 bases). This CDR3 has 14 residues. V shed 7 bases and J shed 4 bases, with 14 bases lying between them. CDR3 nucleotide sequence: TGTGCCAGCAATCGGGGGCTTTTCGGAAACACCATATATTTT. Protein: CASNRGLFGNTIYF.